This T cell receptor beta chain was profiled in a study of radiotherapy plus CTLA-4 blockade in lung cancer. With respect to this clone: Its antigen is unidentified.

V lost 6 bases, J lost 5 bases, and 11 bases lay in between. The CDR3 extends over 12 amino acids. CDR1 MNHEY and CDR2 SMNVEV come from the germline V gene (reference sequence). The method was immunoSEQ multiplex PCR; TCRdb's version includes in-frame clones alone and lacks a portion of them. The table shows roughly 30,000 clones, with 77% occurring only once. General study results and limits: Reported findings show early blood T cell clone dynamics, with interferon-beta, best predicted response.

The sequencing here drew on peripheral blood, taken from a patient treated with radiotherapy plus ipilimumab. The chain has TRBV27 and TRBJ2-7; D is unclear. The sequence came from a human donor with non-small cell lung cancer that progressed on radiotherapy plus ipilimumab. The CDR3 coding sequence is TGTGCCAGCAGCCAAGATTGGAACGAGCAGTACTTC. Its translation is CASSQDWNEQYF.